Sequencing of this T cell receptor beta chain was carried out in a study of blood T cell repertoires in COVID-19. Study-level background: PBMCs, B-cell-depleted T cells, or T cells provided the cDNA or gDNA that made up the material.

Original handling: For nucleated cells, counts were estimated from reference gene primer amplification. Measured with immunoSEQ multiplex PCR; TCRdb has only the in-frame clones, and not every one. V, J and clone size derive from that table, while D and trimming were established from the DNA sequence. The table records 150,000 to 250,000 clones, roughly 94% of them present only once. The CDR3 is 14 amino acids. The germline V gene has CDR1 MNHEY and CDR2 SVGAGI. With 6 bases clipped from V and 6 bases from J, the junction kept 4 bases outside the gene matches. The sequencing input was peripheral blood. The receptor was derived from a man aged 30 to 45 with COVID-19, enrolled during active disease. V and J are TRBV6-5 and TRBJ2-1; TRBD2 matches 11 bases. The CDR3 DNA sequence: TGTGCCAGCAGAGTAGCGGGGGGGCTCAATGAGCAGTTCTTC. This gives the protein CASRVAGGLNEQFF.